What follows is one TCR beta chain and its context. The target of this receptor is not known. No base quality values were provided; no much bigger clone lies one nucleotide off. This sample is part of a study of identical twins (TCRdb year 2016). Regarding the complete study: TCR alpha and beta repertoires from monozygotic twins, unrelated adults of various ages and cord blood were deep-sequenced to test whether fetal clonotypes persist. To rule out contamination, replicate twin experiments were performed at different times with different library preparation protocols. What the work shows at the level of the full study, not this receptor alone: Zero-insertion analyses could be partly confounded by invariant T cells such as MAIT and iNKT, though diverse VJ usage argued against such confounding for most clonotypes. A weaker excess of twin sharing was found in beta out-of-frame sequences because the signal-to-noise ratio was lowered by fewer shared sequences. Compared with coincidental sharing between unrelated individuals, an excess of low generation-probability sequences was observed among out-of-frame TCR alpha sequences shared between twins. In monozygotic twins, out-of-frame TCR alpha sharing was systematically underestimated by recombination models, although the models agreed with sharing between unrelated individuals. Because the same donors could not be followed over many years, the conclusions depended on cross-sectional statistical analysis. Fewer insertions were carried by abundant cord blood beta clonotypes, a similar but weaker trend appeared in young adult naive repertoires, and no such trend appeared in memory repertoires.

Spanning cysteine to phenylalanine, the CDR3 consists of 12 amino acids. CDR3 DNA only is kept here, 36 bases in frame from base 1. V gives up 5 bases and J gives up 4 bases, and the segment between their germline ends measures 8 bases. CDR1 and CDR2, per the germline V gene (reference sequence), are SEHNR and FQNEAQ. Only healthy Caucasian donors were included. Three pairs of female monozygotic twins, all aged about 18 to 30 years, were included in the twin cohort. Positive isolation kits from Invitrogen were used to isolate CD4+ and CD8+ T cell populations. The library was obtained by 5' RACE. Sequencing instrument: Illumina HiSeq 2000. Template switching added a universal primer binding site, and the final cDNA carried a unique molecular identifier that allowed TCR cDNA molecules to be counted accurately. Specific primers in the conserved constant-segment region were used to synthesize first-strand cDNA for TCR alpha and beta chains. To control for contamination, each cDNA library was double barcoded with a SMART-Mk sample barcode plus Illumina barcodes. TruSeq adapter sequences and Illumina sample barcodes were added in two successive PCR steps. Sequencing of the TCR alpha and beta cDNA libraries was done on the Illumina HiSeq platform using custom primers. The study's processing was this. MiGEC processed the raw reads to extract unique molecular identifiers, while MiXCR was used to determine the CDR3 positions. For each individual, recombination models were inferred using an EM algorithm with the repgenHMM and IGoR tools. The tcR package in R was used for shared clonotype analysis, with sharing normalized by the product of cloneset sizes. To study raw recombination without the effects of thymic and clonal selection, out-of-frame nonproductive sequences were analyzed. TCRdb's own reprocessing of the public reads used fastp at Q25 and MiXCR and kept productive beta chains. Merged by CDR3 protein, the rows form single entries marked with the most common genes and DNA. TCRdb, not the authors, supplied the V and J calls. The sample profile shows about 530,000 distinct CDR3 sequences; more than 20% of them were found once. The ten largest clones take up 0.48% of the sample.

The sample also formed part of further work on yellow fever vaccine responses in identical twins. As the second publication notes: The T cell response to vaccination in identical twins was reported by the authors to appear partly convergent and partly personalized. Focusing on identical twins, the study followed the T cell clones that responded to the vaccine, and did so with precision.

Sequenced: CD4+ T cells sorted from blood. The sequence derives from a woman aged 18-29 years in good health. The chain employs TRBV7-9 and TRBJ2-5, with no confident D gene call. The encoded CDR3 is CASSPRAETQYF. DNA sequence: TGTGCCAGCAGCCCCCGGGCAGAGACCCAGTACTTC.